The TCR beta chain under discussion was sequenced for a study of T cells after yellow fever vaccination (dated by TCRdb to the late 2010s). About the investigation overall: The SMART-Seq v4 Ultra Low Input RNA kit was used to prepare libraries from fractions with low cell numbers. Two healthy male donors, one aged 18 to 30 and one aged 30 to 40 years, were included in the cohort. Blood was collected at multiple timepoints before and after primary and secondary immunization, and bulk PBMC replicates and cell subsets were isolated. Bulk TCR alpha and beta repertoires were sequenced longitudinally to track T-cell clones before and after primary and booster YFV17D yellow fever vaccination. Study-wide conclusions, independent of this receptor: Only a couple of donors were included in the study, so the extent to which the findings can be generalized is limited. After the booster, most clones that had expanded after primary vaccination were detected again (around 97% of CD4 and roughly nine tenths of CD8), suggesting broad maintenance of memory. Computational filtering was required because FACS-sorted repertoires could contain abundant contaminating clonotypes from the bulk population. Compared with the primary T-cell response, the secondary T-cell response was weaker but faster, peaking on day 5 rather than day 15. A small fraction of clonotypes showed up in both the CD4 and CD8 compartments, probably as a result of convergent recombination.

TCR cDNA was synthesized by 5'RACE template switching, through which a universal primer site and unique molecular identifiers were introduced. Priming for cDNA synthesis came from both the TCR alpha and TCR beta constant segments. Library amplification involved two PCR steps, and the second step added sample barcodes and sequencing adapters. Sequencing of libraries was performed on Illumina HiSeq 2500 (2x100 bp) or NovaSeq (2x150 bp). The source study handled its data this way. MIGEC handled demultiplexing of reads and collapsing into UMI consensus sequences, while MiXCR performed V(D)J alignment. Vaccine-responding clonotypes were defined with edgeR using replicate PBMC samples, requiring FDR below 0.01 and a log2 fold change above 5 up to day 15. CD4 or CD8 identity was assigned to each bulk clonotype according to whether the clonotype was present at higher abundance in the sequenced CD4 repertoire or the sequenced CD8 repertoire. TCRdb passed the public sequencing reads through fastp at Q25 and MiXCR, retaining productive beta sequences. CDR3 protein sequences are deduplicated, and each keeps its most common genes and DNA. These V and J calls derive from TCRdb rather than the authors' analysis. For this sample the table gives hundreds of thousands of distinct CDR3 sequences, of which roughly 11% were detected only once. The ten largest clones take up more than 15% of the sample.

Reading the germline V gene gives CDR1 SNHLY and CDR2 FYNNEI. The CDR3 goes from the cysteine to the phenylalanine over 12 residues. Only the CDR3 DNA stays, 36 bases, in frame from base 1. The junction carries 1 base between V and J, which are trimmed by 2 bases and 1 base respectively. The sample's treatment or condition label, in plain terms: live attenuated yellow fever vaccine strain. At each blood-draw timepoint, two biological replicates of bulk PBMCs were collected. PBMCs were isolated from peripheral blood using a standard Ficoll-Paque protocol. TriZol was used to extract RNA from bulk PBMCs, CD4 and CD8 fractions, and dextramer-positive and dextramer-negative fractions. This clonotype was counted many times. Its antigen specificity is not known. Base qualities are not recorded, but no much larger clone differs from it by a single base.

The starting material was PBMCs, obtained on the day of the first yellow fever vaccination. Recombination connected TRBV2 to TRBJ2-3, with no confident D gene call. The source of this sequence is a young man who received the YFV17D yellow fever vaccine. The CDR3 loop reads CASSERTDTQYF. The nucleotides read TGTGCCAGCAGTGAACGCACAGATACGCAGTATTTT.